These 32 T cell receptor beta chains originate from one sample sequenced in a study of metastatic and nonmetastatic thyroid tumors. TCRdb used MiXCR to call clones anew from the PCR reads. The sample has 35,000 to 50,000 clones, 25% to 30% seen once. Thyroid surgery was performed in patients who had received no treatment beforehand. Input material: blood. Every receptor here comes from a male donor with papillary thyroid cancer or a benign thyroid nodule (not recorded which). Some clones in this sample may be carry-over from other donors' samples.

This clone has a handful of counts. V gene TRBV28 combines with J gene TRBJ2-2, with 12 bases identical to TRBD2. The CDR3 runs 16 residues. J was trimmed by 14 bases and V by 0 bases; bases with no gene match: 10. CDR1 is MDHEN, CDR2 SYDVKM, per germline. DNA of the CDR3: TGTGCCAGCAGTTTATGGACTAGCGGGGGAACCGGGTATCTGTTTTTT. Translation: CASSLWTSGGTGYLFF.

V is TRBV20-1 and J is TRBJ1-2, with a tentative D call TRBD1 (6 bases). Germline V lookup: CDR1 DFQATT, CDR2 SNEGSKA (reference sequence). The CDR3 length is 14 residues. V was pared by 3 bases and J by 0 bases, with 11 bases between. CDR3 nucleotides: TGCAGTGCTAGGTCTAGGGACACTAACTATGGCTACACCTTC. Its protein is CSARSRDTNYGYTF.

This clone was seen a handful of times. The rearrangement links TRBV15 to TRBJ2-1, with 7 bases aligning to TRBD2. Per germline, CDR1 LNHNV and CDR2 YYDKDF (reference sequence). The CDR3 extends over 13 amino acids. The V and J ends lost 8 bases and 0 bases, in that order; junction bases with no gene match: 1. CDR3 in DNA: TGTGCCACCGAGCGGGACTCCTACAATGAGCAGTTCTTC. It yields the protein CATERDSYNEQFF.

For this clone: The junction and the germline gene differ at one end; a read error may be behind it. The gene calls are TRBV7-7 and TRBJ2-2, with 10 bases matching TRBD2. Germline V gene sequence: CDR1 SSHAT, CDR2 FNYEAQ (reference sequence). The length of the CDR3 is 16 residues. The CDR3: CASSPRPAGGPGELFF. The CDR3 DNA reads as TGTGCTAGCAGCCCACGTCCAGCGGGAGGGCCGGGGGAGCTGTTTTTT.

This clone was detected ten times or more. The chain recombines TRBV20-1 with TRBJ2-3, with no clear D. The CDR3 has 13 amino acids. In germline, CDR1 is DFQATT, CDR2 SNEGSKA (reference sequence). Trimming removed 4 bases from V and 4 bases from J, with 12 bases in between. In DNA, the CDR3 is TGCAGTGCTAAGGGCGTCCCAGCAGATACGCAGTATTTT. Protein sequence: CSAKGVPADTQYF.

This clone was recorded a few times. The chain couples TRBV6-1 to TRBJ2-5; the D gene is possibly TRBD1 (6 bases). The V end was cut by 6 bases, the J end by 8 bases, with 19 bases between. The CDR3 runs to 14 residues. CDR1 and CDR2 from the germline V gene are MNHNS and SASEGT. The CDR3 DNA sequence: TGTGCCAGCAGGTTTGGACAGTCCCAATATACCCAGTACTTC. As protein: CASRFGQSQYTQYF.

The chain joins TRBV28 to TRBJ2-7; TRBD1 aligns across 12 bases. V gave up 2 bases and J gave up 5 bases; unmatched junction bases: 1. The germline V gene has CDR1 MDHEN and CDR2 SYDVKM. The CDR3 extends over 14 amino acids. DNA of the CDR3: TGTGCCAGCAGTTTAGGGACAGGGGGCGACGAGCAGTACTTC. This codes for CASSLGTGGDEQYF.

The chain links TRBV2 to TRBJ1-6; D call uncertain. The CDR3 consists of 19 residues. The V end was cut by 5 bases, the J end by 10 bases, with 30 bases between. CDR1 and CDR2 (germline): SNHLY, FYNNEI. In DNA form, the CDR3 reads TGTGCCAGCAGTCGAAGAACACAGTGGTCATCCATGTATGGATCACCCCTCCACTTT. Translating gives CASSRRTQWSSMYGSPLHF.

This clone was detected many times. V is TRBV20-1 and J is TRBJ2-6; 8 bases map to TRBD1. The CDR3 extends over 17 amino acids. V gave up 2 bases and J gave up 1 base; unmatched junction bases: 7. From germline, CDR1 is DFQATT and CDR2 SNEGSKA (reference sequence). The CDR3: CSARPQGAYSGANVLTF. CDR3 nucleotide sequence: TGCAGTGCTAGACCCCAGGGGGCCTATTCTGGGGCCAACGTCCTGACTTTC.

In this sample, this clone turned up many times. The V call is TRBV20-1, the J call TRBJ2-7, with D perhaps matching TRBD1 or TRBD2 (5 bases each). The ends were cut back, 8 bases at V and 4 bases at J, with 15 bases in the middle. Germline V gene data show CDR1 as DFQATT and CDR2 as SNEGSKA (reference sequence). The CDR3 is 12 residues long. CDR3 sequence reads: CSSDLQGYEQYF. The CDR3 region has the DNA TGCAGTTCGGACTTGCAGGGTTACGAGCAGTACTTC.

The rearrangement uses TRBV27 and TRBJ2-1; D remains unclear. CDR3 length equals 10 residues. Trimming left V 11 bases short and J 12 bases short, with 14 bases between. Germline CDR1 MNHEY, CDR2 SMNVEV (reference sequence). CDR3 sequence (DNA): TGTGCCTCTGGGGTGAGAGTGCAGTTCTTC. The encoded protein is CASGVRVQFF.

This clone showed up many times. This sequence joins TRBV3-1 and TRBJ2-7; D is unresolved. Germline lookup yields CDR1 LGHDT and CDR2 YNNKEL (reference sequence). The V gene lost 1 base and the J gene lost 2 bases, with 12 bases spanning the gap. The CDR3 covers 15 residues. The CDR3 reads CASSQALTYTYEQYF. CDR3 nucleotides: TGTGCCAGCAGCCAAGCGCTGACCTATACCTACGAGCAGTACTTC.

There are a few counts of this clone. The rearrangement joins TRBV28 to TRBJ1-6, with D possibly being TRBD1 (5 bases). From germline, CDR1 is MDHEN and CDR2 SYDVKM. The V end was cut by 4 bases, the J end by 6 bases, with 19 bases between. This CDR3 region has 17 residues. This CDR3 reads CASSSPGLGTSNSPLHF. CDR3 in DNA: TGTGCCAGCAGTTCCCCAGGGTTGGGGACCTCTAATTCACCCCTCCACTTT.

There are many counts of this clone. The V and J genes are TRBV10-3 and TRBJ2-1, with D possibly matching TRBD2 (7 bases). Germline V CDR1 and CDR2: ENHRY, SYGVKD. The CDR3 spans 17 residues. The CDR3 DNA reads TGTGCAACCCTTGGCGGGCAGGGAGGGGGTCTTTTGAATGAGCAGTTCTTC. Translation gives CATLGGQGGGLLNEQFF.

The CDR3 sequence is CASRPDPGSISPLHF. In nucleotides, the CDR3 is TGTGCCAGCAGACCGGACCCGGGGTCAATTTCACCCCTCCACTTT. The chain carries TRBV6-1 and TRBJ1-6; D is unclear. Trimming pared 6 bases from V and 9 bases from J, leaving 18 bases between. Germline CDR1 MNHNS, CDR2 SASEGT. The CDR3 spans 15 residues.

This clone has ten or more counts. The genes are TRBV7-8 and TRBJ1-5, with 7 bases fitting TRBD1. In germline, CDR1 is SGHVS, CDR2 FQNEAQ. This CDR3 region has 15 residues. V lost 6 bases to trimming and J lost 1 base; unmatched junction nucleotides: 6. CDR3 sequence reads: CASSNRDSSNQPQHF. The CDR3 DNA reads TGTGCCAGCAGTAATCGGGACAGCAGCAATCAGCCCCAGCATTTT.

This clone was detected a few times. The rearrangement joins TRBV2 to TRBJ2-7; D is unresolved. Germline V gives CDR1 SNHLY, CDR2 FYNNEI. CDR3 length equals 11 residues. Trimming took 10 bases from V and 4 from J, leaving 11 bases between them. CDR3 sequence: CATSQLYEQYF. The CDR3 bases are TGTGCCACCTCACAGCTGTACGAGCAGTACTTC.

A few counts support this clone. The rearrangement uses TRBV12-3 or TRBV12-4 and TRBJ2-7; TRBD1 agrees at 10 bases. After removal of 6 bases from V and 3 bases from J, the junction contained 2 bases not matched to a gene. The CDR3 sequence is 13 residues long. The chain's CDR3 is CASRRTGGYEQYF. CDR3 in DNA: TGTGCCAGCAGACGGACAGGGGGCTACGAGCAGTACTTC.

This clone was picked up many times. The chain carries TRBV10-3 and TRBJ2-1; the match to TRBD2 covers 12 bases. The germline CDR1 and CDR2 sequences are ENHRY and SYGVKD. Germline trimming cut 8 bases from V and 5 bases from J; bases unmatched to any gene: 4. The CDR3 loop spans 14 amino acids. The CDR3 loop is CAIARTSGNNEQFF. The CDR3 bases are TGTGCCATCGCTCGGACTAGCGGGAACAATGAGCAGTTCTTC.

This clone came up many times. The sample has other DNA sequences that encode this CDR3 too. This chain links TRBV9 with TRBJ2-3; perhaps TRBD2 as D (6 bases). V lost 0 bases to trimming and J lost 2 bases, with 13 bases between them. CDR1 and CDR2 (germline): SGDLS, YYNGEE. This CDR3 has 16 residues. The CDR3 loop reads CASSVGSGPPTDTQYF. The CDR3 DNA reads TGTGCCAGCAGCGTAGGTAGCGGCCCCCCCACAGATACGCAGTATTTT.

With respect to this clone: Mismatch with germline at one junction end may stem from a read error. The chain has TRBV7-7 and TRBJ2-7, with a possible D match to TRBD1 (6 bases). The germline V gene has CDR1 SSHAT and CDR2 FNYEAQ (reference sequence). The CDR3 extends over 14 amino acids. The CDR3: CASSPEQGPYEQYF. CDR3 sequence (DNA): TGTGCTAGCAGCCCAGAACAGGGACCCTACGAGCAGTACTTC.

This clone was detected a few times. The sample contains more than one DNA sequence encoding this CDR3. CDR3: CASSRTGQGKHSPLHF. CDR3 coding DNA: TGTGCCAGCAGCCGCACTGGACAGGGGAAACATTCACCCCTCCACTTT. The gene calls are TRBV28 and TRBJ1-6; 9 bases agree with TRBD1. CDR3 size: 16 residues. V dropped 6 bases and J dropped 8; count of bases not matched to a gene: 11. Per germline, CDR1 MDHEN and CDR2 SYDVKM.

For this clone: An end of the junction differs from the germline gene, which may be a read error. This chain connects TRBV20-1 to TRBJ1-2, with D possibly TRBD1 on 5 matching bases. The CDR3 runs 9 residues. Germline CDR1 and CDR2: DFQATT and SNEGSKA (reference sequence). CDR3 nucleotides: TGCAGTGCTTTAGAGGGGCCTCGCTTC. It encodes CSALEGPRF.

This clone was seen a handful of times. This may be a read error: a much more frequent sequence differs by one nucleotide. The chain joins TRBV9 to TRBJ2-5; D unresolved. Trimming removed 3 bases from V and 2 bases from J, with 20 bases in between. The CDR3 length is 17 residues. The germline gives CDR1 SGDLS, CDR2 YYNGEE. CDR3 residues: CASSAEVDWAQQETQYF. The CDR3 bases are TGTGCCAGCAGCGCAGAGGTCGATTGGGCACAGCAAGAGACCCAGTACTTC.

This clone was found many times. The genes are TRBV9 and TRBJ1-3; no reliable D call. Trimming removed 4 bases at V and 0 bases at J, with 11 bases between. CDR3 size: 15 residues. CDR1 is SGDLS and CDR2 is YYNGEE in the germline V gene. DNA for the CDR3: TGTGCCAGCAGCAGGACGGCCAGCTCTGGAAACACCATATATTTT. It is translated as CASSRTASSGNTIYF.

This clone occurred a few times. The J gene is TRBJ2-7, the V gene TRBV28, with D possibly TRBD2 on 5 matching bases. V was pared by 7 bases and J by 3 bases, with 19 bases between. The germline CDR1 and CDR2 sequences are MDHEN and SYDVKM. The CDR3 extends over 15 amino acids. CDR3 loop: CASTQGPGVNYEQYF. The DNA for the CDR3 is TGTGCCAGCACACAAGGACCCGGGGTAAACTACGAGCAGTACTTC.

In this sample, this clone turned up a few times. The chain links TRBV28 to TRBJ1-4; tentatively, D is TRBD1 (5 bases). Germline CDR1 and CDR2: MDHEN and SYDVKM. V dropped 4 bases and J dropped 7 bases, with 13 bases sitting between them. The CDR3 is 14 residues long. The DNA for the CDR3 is TGTGCCAGCAGTTCAGCCTGTGGGGGTGAAAAACTGTTTTTT. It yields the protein CASSSACGGEKLFF.

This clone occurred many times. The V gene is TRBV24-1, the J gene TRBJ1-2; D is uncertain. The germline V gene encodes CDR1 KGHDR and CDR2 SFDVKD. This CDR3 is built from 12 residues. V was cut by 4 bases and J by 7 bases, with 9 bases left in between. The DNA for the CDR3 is TGTGCCACCAGTGACCGATACGGTGGCTACACCTTC. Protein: CATSDRYGGYTF.

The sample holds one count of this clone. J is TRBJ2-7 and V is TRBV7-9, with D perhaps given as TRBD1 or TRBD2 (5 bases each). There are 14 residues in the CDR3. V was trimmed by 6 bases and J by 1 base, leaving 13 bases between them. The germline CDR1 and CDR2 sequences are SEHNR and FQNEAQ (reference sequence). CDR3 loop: CASRSGHRSYEQYF. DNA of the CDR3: TGTGCCAGCAGGTCGGGGCACAGGTCCTACGAGCAGTACTTC.

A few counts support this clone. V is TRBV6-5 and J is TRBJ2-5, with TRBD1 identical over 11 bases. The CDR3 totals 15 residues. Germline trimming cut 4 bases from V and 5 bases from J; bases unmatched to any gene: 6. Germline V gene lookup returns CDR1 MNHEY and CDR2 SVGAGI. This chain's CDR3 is CASSFRTGGWETQYF. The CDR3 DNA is TGTGCCAGCAGTTTTCGGACAGGGGGCTGGGAGACCCAGTACTTC.

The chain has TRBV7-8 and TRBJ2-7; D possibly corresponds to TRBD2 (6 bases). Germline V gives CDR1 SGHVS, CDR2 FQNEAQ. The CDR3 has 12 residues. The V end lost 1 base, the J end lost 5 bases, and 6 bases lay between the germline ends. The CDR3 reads CASSLGEDEQYF. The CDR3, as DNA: TGTGCCAGCAGCTTAGGGGAGGACGAGCAGTACTTC.

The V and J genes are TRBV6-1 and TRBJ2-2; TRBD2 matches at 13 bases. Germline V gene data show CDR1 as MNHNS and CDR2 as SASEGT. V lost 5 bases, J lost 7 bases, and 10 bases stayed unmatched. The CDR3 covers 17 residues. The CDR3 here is CASSFRGLAGENGELFF. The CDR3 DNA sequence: TGTGCCAGCAGTTTCAGAGGACTAGCGGGGGAGAACGGGGAGCTGTTTTTT.